This entry concerns a single TCR beta chain. Profiling relied on immunoSEQ multiplex PCR, and the TCRdb table lists in-frame clones only, not all of them. The sample lists more than 85,000 clones; around 86% were seen once. This CDR3 is built from 13 residues. In germline, CDR1 is MNHNY, CDR2 SVGAGI (reference sequence). Trimming left V 5 bases short and J 6 bases short, with 11 bases between. The data originate from a study of blood T cell repertoires in COVID-19. The chain has TRBV6-6 and TRBJ2-1; D unclear. Sample: PBMCs or T cells enriched from blood (not recorded which). The TCR was taken from a woman aged 45 to 65 who had recovered from COVID-19. CDR3 in DNA: TGTGCCAGCAGTCGAACATCGGGCAATGAGCAGTTCTTC. It specifies CASSRTSGNEQFF.